The 20 T cell receptor beta chains below all came from one sample that was sequenced in a study of T cell repertoires in cytomegalovirus infection. TCRdb reprocessed the reads with MiXCR, giving one entry per CDR3 protein. The data hold under 200,000 distinct CDR3 sequences, with 28% observed a single time. The sequenced sample was PBMCs. These receptors all stem from a human donor in good health (CMV status not recorded). Some clones in this sample may be carry-over from other donors' samples.

The CDR3: CSASGGNNQPQHF. Written as DNA, the CDR3 is TGCAGTGCATCAGGGGGCAACAATCAGCCCCAGCATTTT. The chain is built from TRBV20-1 and TRBJ1-5; TRBD1 matches at 8 bases. CDR1 and CDR2 (germline): DFQATT, SNEGSKA (reference sequence). J gave up 3 bases and V 6 bases, and 4 bases lay outside the gene matches. The CDR3 totals 13 residues.

This clonotype was observed many times. The chain couples TRBV7-8 to TRBJ1-1; D may be TRBD1 (5 bases). Germline V lookup: CDR1 SGHVS, CDR2 FQNEAQ. CDR3 length equals 15 residues. The V end lost 4 bases, the J end lost 1 base, and 13 bases lay between the germline ends. The CDR3 nucleotides are TGTGCCAGCAGCTCCCCAGGGCTTCGGAACACTGAAGCTTTCTTT. Residues: CASSSPGLRNTEAFF. The full variable domain, completed using reference TRBV7-8 and TRBJ1-1, is GAGVSQSPRYKVAKRGQDVALRCDPISGHVSLFWYQQALGQGPEFLTYFQNEAQLDKSGLPSDRFFAERPEGSVSTLKIQRTQQEDSAVYLCASSSPGLRNTEAFFGQGTRLTVV.

This clonotype came up a few times. The chain couples TRBV29-1 to TRBJ2-5; perhaps D is TRBD1 or TRBD2 (5 bases each). The CDR3 length is 13 residues. V was pared by 4 bases and J by 2 bases, with 11 bases between. Per the germline V gene, CDR1 is SQVTM and CDR2 is ANQGSEA. The DNA of the CDR3 is TGCAGCGTTGGGGTGGGACCACAAGAGACCCAGTACTTC. This translates into CSVGVGPQETQYF.

V gene TRBV29-1 combines with J gene TRBJ1-5; TRBD1 might be the D (6 bases). Germline CDR1 is SQVTM and CDR2 is ANQGSEA. This CDR3 is built from 14 residues. Trimming pared 7 bases from V and 2 bases from J, leaving 15 bases between. In nucleotides, the CDR3 is TGCAGCGCCGGGACATTCAAAGGCAATCAGCCCCAGCATTTT. Its translation: CSAGTFKGNQPQHF.

V is TRBV19 and J is TRBJ2-2, with TRBD1 matching 7 bases. Germline trimming cut 4 bases from V and 1 base from J; bases unmatched to any gene: 3. Looked up from germline, CDR1 is LNHDA and CDR2 is SQIVND (reference sequence). The CDR3 has 15 residues. As DNA, the CDR3 is TGTGCCAGTAGTACCGGGACAGAGAACACCGGGGAGCTGTTTTTT. Amino acids: CASSTGTENTGELFF.

V gene TRBV11-1 combines with J gene TRBJ1-1, with D uncertain. Germline V CDR1 and CDR2: SGHAT, FQDESV (reference sequence). This CDR3 region has 15 residues. V lost 5 bases to trimming and J lost 3 bases, with 16 bases between them. CDR3 bases: TGTGCCAGCAGCACGAAGCGCCAGTTCCACACTGAAGCTTTCTTT. It specifies CASSTKRQFHTEAFF. Variable domain in full (rest from reference TRBV11-1 and TRBJ1-1): EAEVAQSPRYKITEKSQAVAFWCDPISGHATLYWYRQILGQGPELLVQFQDESVVDDSQLPKDRFSAERLKGVDSTLKIQPAELGDSAMYLCASSTKRQFHTEAFFGQGTRLTVV.

There are a few counts of this clonotype. This chain links TRBV6-1 with TRBJ1-5, with a weak D call TRBD1 (5 bases). Germline V gene sequence: CDR1 MNHNS, CDR2 SASEGT. This CDR3 spans 20 amino acids. Trimming removed 5 bases at V and 4 bases at J, with 30 bases between. This chain's CDR3 is CASSYVPAKGIVPGNQPQHF. The CDR3 DNA reads as TGTGCCAGCAGTTACGTCCCCGCGAAAGGGATAGTTCCAGGGAATCAGCCCCAGCATTTT.

The chain carries TRBV5-6 and TRBJ1-6; TRBD1 might be the D (5 bases). Germline values: CDR1 SGHDT, CDR2 YYEEEE. The CDR3 covers 13 residues. V lost 4 bases and J 14 bases, leaving 16 bases between the germline ends. The CDR3: CASSPWGAMALHF. The CDR3 DNA reads TGTGCCAGCAGCCCTTGGGGCGCTATGGCCCTCCACTTT.

This sequence joins TRBV12-3 or TRBV12-4 and TRBJ1-1; D remains ambiguous. The CDR3 is made up of 14 amino acids. Between the trimmed V and J ends, which lost 6 bases and 4 bases, there was a span of 15 bases. The CDR3 here is CASRYRTDITEAFF. The CDR3 nucleotides are TGTGCCAGCAGATACCGGACCGACATCACTGAAGCTTTCTTT.

The chain uses TRBV20-1 and TRBJ1-2; D uncertain. The CDR3 length is 16 residues. V lost 3 bases to trimming and J lost 3 bases, with 20 bases between them. Germline V gene lookup returns CDR1 DFQATT and CDR2 SNEGSKA (reference sequence). The CDR3 DNA follows: TGCAGTGCTAGCACCACCCCCGGACGGGATGACTATGGCTACACCTTC. It is translated as CSASTTPGRDDYGYTF.

The genes are TRBV27 and TRBJ2-3, with D tentatively TRBD2 (6 bases). The germline V and J ends were trimmed by 7 bases and 6 bases, with 20 bases remaining between them. The CDR3 loop spans 15 amino acids. Germline loops: CDR1 MNHEY, CDR2 SMNVEV (reference sequence). As DNA, the CDR3 is TGTGCCAGCAAGAGATTGGACTACGCGAAGGATACGCAGTATTTT. It codes for CASKRLDYAKDTQYF.

This clonotype was detected ten times or more. The chain links TRBV7-8 to TRBJ2-3; D unresolved. With 5 bases removed from V and 3 bases from J, the gap between germline ends came to 6 bases. Germline V gene sequence: CDR1 SGHVS, CDR2 FQNEAQ. The CDR3 consists of 12 residues. In DNA form, the CDR3 reads TGTGCCAGCAGCCGGTCGACAGATACGCAGTATTTT. Amino acids: CASSRSTDTQYF.

This clonotype came up a few times. The CDR3 nucleotides read TGTGCCAGCAGTGTTAAGAAAACCGGGGAGCTGTTTTTT. Translated: CASSVKKTGELFF. V gene TRBV6-1 combines with J gene TRBJ2-2; D remains unclear. The CDR3 is 13 amino acids. Per the germline V gene, CDR1 is MNHNS and CDR2 is SASEGT. With 4 bases removed from V and 5 bases from J, the gap between germline ends came to 8 bases.

The V call is TRBV27, the J call TRBJ2-7, with D maybe TRBD2 (5 bases). With 3 bases removed from V and 4 bases from J, the gap between germline ends came to 10 bases. Germline CDR1 MNHEY, CDR2 SMNVEV (reference sequence). This CDR3 contains 13 residues. CDR3 residues: CASSFGRTYEQYF. Here the CDR3 DNA reads TGTGCCAGCAGTTTTGGCAGGACTTACGAGCAGTACTTC.

The rearrangement uses TRBV7-8 and TRBJ1-4; TRBD1 agrees at 11 bases. The ends lost 6 bases at V and 3 bases at J; junction bases unmatched: 9. The germline V gene encodes CDR1 SGHVS and CDR2 FQNEAQ. This CDR3 has 17 residues. The CDR3 spells CASSLGTGGRANEKLFF. The CDR3 DNA sequence: TGTGCCAGCAGTCTTGGGACAGGGGGAAGGGCTAATGAAAAACTGTTTTTT.

This clonotype was picked up many times. V is TRBV7-8 and J is TRBJ2-1, with 11 bases matching TRBD2. V lost 1 base and J lost 5; bases outside the gene matches: 7. CDR1 and CDR2 (germline): SGHVS, FQNEAQ. This CDR3 spans 17 amino acids. In DNA form, the CDR3 reads TGTGCCAGCAGCTTAGACGGACTAGCGGGCTTTGACAATGAGCAGTTCTTC. It translates to CASSLDGLAGFDNEQFF.

This clonotype appeared a few times. The rearrangement uses TRBV12-3 or TRBV12-4 and TRBJ1-2, with 7 nucleotides matching TRBD1. There are 13 residues in the CDR3. The V gene end was trimmed by 3 bases and the J gene end by 8 bases; junction bases not matched to a gene: 6. The CDR3 sequence is CASSLGQGVGYTF. In DNA form, the CDR3 reads TGTGCCAGCAGTTTGGGGCAGGGGGTAGGCTACACCTTC.

The table lists this clonotype with a few counts. V gene TRBV19 combines with J gene TRBJ2-5; 10 bases fit TRBD2. The germline gives CDR1 LNHDA, CDR2 SQIVND (reference sequence). The trim removed 3 bases at V and 6 bases at J, leaving 4 bases unmatched. This CDR3 has 14 residues. CDR3 DNA: TGTGCCAGTAGTATCACTAGCGGGGTGAAGACCCAGTACTTC. This translates into CASSITSGVKTQYF.

This clonotype was observed at least ten times. The rearrangement uses TRBV11-2 and TRBJ1-1, with TRBD1 as a possible D gene (6 bases). The germline V gene has CDR1 SGHAT and CDR2 FQNNGV. V lost 2 bases to trimming and J lost 5 bases, with 9 bases between them. The CDR3 has 13 amino acids. The CDR3 here is CASSLNRETEAFF. The DNA for the CDR3 is TGTGCCAGCAGCTTAAACAGGGAGACTGAAGCTTTCTTT.

The chain links TRBV7-6 to TRBJ2-7; no definite D call. V lost 1 base, J lost 5 bases, and 15 bases lay in between. This CDR3 spans 15 amino acids. Germline CDR1 and CDR2: SGHVS and FNYEAQ. DNA of the CDR3: TGTGCCAGCAGCTTAGTCGAGGTTTCTTTCCACGAGCAGTACTTC. This sequence encodes CASSLVEVSFHEQYF.